The rows below give T cell receptor beta chains drawn from one sample of a study of quantifying T cell responses using KT2 cells. TCRdb used MiXCR to reprocess the UMI-ligation and nested PCR reads, holding one entry per CDR3 protein. The sample gives 45,000 to 65,000 distinct CDR3 sequences, roughly 12% of which show up once; approximately 10% is in the top ten. Material for sequencing was PBMCs spiked with cells of the T cell clone KT2. These receptors were collected from a human donor. Each CDR3 is given with its conserved first and last residue. Fields, in order: CDR3 protein, CDR3 DNA, clone size, J gene, D gene, V gene. A D gene is named only where the DNA matches it firmly. Only part of the rows carry a size: once, few, many, or a class if the clone is expanded.

CDR3 protein: CAWSGSLSYNEQFF
CDR3 DNA: TGTGCCTGGAGCGGGAGTCTTAGCTACAATGAGCAGTTCTTC
clone size: few
J gene: TRBJ2-1
D gene: .
V gene: TRBV30

CDR3 protein: CASSQGREQFF
CDR3 DNA: TGTGCCAGCAGCCAAGGACGCGAGCAGTTCTTC
clone size: many
J gene: TRBJ2-1
D gene: .
V gene: TRBV3-1

CDR3 protein: CASRENTEAFF
CDR3 DNA: TGTGCCAGCAGGGAGAACACTGAAGCTTTCTTT
clone size: many
J gene: TRBJ1-1
D gene: .
V gene: TRBV6-2/TRBV6-3

CDR3 protein: CASSLGGLAEPQETQYF
CDR3 DNA: TGTGCCAGCAGCTTAGGGGGACTAGCAGAACCCCAAGAGACCCAGTACTTC
clone size: many
J gene: TRBJ2-5
D gene: TRBD2
V gene: TRBV11-2

CDR3 protein: CATSRGLGKTQYF
CDR3 DNA: TGTGCCACCAGCAGGGGGCTCGGGAAGACCCAGTACTTC
clone size: many
J gene: TRBJ2-5
D gene: .
V gene: TRBV15

CDR3 protein: CSARDQRAGTSGRAGVADTQYF
CDR3 DNA: TGCAGTGCTAGAGATCAAAGAGCGGGAACTAGCGGGAGGGCCGGGGTGGCAGATACGCAGTATTTT
clone size: many
J gene: TRBJ2-3
D gene: TRBD2
V gene: TRBV20-1

CDR3 protein: CASSQGSWGQTYEQYF
CDR3 DNA: TGTGCCAGCAGCCAAGGTAGCTGGGGCCAAACCTACGAGCAGTACTTC
clone size: many
J gene: TRBJ2-7
D gene: .
V gene: TRBV3-1

CDR3 protein: CSAYRGTYGYTF
CDR3 DNA: TGCAGCGCGTACAGGGGTACCTATGGCTACACCTTC
clone size: many
J gene: TRBJ1-2
D gene: TRBD1
V gene: TRBV20-1

CDR3 protein: CASSYSIRREGLYNEQFF
CDR3 DNA: TGTGCCAGCAGTTACTCGATTCGGCGGGAGGGCCTCTACAATGAGCAGTTCTTC
clone size: .
J gene: TRBJ2-1
D gene: TRBD2
V gene: TRBV6-2/TRBV6-3

CDR3 protein: CASSARTGQLSGNTIYF
CDR3 DNA: TGTGCCAGCAGTGCCCGAACGGGACAGCTCTCTGGAAACACCATATATTTT
clone size: .
J gene: TRBJ1-3
D gene: TRBD1
V gene: TRBV6-1

CDR3 protein: CASSQGSARDYGNIQYF
CDR3 DNA: TGCGCCAGCAGCCAAGGTTCGGCCCGAGACTACGGGAACATTCAGTACTTC
clone size: .
J gene: TRBJ2-4
D gene: .
V gene: TRBV4-1

CDR3 protein: CASSQSGAGSYEQYF
CDR3 DNA: TGCGCCAGCAGCCAATCAGGAGCTGGTAGCTACGAGCAGTACTTC
clone size: many
J gene: TRBJ2-7
D gene: .
V gene: TRBV4-1

CDR3 protein: CASSPGQGNQPQHF
CDR3 DNA: TGTGCCAGCAGCCCTGGACAGGGGAATCAGCCCCAGCATTTT
clone size: few
J gene: TRBJ1-5
D gene: TRBD1
V gene: TRBV4-2

CDR3 protein: CATSGRLAHQETQYF
CDR3 DNA: TGTGCCACCAGCGGTCGACTAGCACACCAAGAGACCCAGTACTTC
clone size: few
J gene: TRBJ2-5
D gene: TRBD2
V gene: TRBV15

CDR3 protein: CASRPGQGATLNGYTF
CDR3 DNA: TGTGCCAGCAGACCGGGACAGGGGGCAACTTTGAATGGCTACACCTTC
clone size: few
J gene: TRBJ1-2
D gene: TRBD1
V gene: TRBV2

CDR3 protein: CASSPTRDRGRDEQFF
CDR3 DNA: TGTGCCAGCAGCCCCACCCGGGACAGGGGTAGAGATGAGCAGTTCTTC
clone size: few
J gene: TRBJ2-1
D gene: TRBD1
V gene: TRBV7-9

CDR3 protein: CASGETGTGGYTGELFF
CDR3 DNA: TGTGCCAGCGGGGAGACCGGGACAGGGGGTTATACCGGGGAGCTGTTTTTT
clone size: .
J gene: TRBJ2-2
D gene: .
V gene: TRBV21-1

CDR3 protein: CASSQDRGLGDTQYF
CDR3 DNA: TGTGCCAGCAGCCAAGACAGGGGGCTGGGAGATACGCAGTATTTT
clone size: many
J gene: TRBJ2-3
D gene: TRBD1
V gene: TRBV3-1

CDR3 protein: CASSPLGLGSPEAFF
CDR3 DNA: TGTGCCAGCAGCCCCTTGGGGTTAGGCAGCCCTGAAGCTTTCTTT
clone size: few
J gene: TRBJ1-1
D gene: .
V gene: TRBV12-3/TRBV12-4

CDR3 protein: CATSDSRLAGDKDTQYF
CDR3 DNA: TGTGCCACCAGTGATTCCAGACTAGCGGGAGACAAAGATACGCAGTATTTT
clone size: few
J gene: TRBJ2-3
D gene: TRBD2
V gene: TRBV24-1

CDR3 protein: CASSQEPLAGDTDTQYF
CDR3 DNA: TGCGCCAGCAGCCAAGAACCGCTAGCGGGAGATACCGATACGCAGTATTTT
clone size: many
J gene: TRBJ2-3
D gene: TRBD2
V gene: TRBV4-3

CDR3 protein: CASSPRDRFYEQYF
CDR3 DNA: TGTGCCAGCAGTCCCCGGGACAGGTTCTACGAGCAGTACTTC
clone size: many
J gene: TRBJ2-7
D gene: TRBD1
V gene: TRBV28

CDR3 protein: CASRPKVAGAYEQYF
CDR3 DNA: TGTGCCAGTAGACCCAAAGTAGCGGGAGCGTACGAGCAGTACTTC
clone size: few
J gene: TRBJ2-7
D gene: TRBD2
V gene: TRBV19

CDR3 protein: CASSFTGTQSYEQYF
CDR3 DNA: TGTGCCAGCAGCTTCACAGGGACACAATCCTACGAGCAGTACTTC
clone size: few
J gene: TRBJ2-7
D gene: .
V gene: TRBV7-9

CDR3 protein: CASRVETQYF
CDR3 DNA: TGTGCCAGCAGGGTGGAGACCCAGTACTTC
clone size: .
J gene: TRBJ2-5
D gene: .
V gene: TRBV2

CDR3 protein: CASSLGYYGYTF
CDR3 DNA: TGTGCCAGCAGCTTGGGGTACTATGGCTACACCTTC
clone size: few
J gene: TRBJ1-2
D gene: .
V gene: TRBV7-9

CDR3 protein: CASSEARGSNQPQHF
CDR3 DNA: TGTGCCAGCAGTGAAGCGAGGGGTTCCAATCAGCCCCAGCATTTT
clone size: few
J gene: TRBJ1-5
D gene: .
V gene: TRBV2

CDR3 protein: CASSYIRSDTQYF
CDR3 DNA: TGTGCCAGCAGTTACATTCGGTCAGATACGCAGTATTTT
clone size: .
J gene: TRBJ2-3
D gene: .
V gene: TRBV6-5

CDR3 protein: CSARDILTGELFF
CDR3 DNA: TGCAGTGCTAGAGATATCCTCACCGGGGAGCTGTTTTTT
clone size: .
J gene: TRBJ2-2
D gene: .
V gene: TRBV20-1

CDR3 protein: CASSSPRGPFREQYF
CDR3 DNA: TGTGCCAGCAGCTCCCCGAGGGGCCCGTTTCGAGAGCAGTACTTC
clone size: many
J gene: TRBJ2-7
D gene: .
V gene: TRBV7-8

CDR3 protein: CASSPKGGGGIGANVLTF
CDR3 DNA: TGCGCCAGCAGCCCAAAAGGAGGGGGCGGTATTGGGGCCAACGTCCTGACTTTC
clone size: few
J gene: TRBJ2-6
D gene: .
V gene: TRBV5-1

CDR3 protein: CASSPQGANEKLFF
CDR3 DNA: TGTGCCAGCAGTCCGCAGGGGGCTAATGAAAAACTGTTTTTT
clone size: many
J gene: TRBJ1-4
D gene: TRBD1
V gene: TRBV6-5

CDR3 protein: CASSLRIYDTQYF
CDR3 DNA: TGTGCCAGCAGCTTACGAATCTACGACACGCAGTATTTT
clone size: few
J gene: TRBJ2-3
D gene: .
V gene: TRBV7-2